This entry concerns a single T cell receptor (beta chain). The data derive from a study of Graves' ophthalmopathy and Graves' hyperthyroidism. Germline V CDR1 and CDR2: SGHDT, YYEEEE. The V and J ends lost 4 bases and 5 bases, in that order; junction bases with no gene match: 6. This CDR3 has 15 residues. TCR beta CDR3 amplification used RNA transcripts. Second-round multiplex PCR came after a first-round RT-PCR that employed HTBI primers. Using its own MiXCR run on the multiplex PCR reads, TCRdb lists one record per CDR3 protein. Seen here are 1 million to 1.3 million distinct CDR3 sequences, about 36% observed once, and the top ten hold roughly 11%. Hyperthyroidism patients, aged 18 to 65, were newly diagnosed, under 2 months' duration.

Sequenced: peripheral blood or thyroid tissue (not recorded which). The sequence derives from an adult man with Graves' hyperthyroidism. The V gene is TRBV5-6, the J gene TRBJ1-5; TRBD1 agrees at 10 bases. The CDR3 sequence is CASSTGQGVYQPQHF. The DNA for the CDR3 is TGTGCCAGCAGCACCGGACAGGGGGTATATCAGCCCCAGCATTTT.